Listed below are T cell receptor beta chains from one sample, sequenced in a study of CD8 T cells in ankylosing spondylitis. TCRdb reprocessed the 5' RACE reads via MiXCR and lists one record per CDR3 protein. This table holds some 240,000 distinct CDR3 sequences, 24% found once. The specimen sequenced was blood, either unsorted or a sorted T cell fraction (not recorded which). These receptors all stem from a male donor with ankylosing spondylitis or in good health (not recorded which). The CDR3 runs from the conserved cysteine through the conserved F or W. D genes are given only for firm matches. The listing skips clone size in some rows; elsewhere it reads once, few, many or a size class.

j_call clone_size v_call d_call cdr3_length cdr3_nt cdr3_aa
TRBJ2-7 NA TRBV10-3 TRBD1 13 TGTGCCATCAGTGGGACAGGGGGGAGCGAGCAGTACTTC CAISGTGGSEQYF
TRBJ2-1 many TRBV21-1 NA 17 TGTGCCAGCAGCAAAGCCGAGGCCTCCACCTCCTACAATGAGCAGTTCTTC CASSKAEASTSYNEQFF
TRBJ1-1 many TRBV10-3 NA 15 TGTGCCATCAGTGATTTGACCTTTTTGAACACTGAAGCTTTCTTT CAISDLTFLNTEAFF
TRBJ2-1 many TRBV7-2 NA 13 TGTGCCAGCAGCTTAGGCTCCTACAATGAGCAGTTCTTC CASSLGSYNEQFF
TRBJ1-1 NA TRBV28 NA 15 TGTGCCAGCAGCAACTCAGACAATCGGGACACTGAAGCTTTCTTT CASSNSDNRDTEAFF
TRBJ2-1 few TRBV20-1 NA 11 TGCAGTGCTAGGGGGCCAAATGAGCAGTTCTTC CSARGPNEQFF
TRBJ2-1 once TRBV3-1 NA 15 TGTGCCAGCAGCCAAGTCCCGGGGTCCTACAATGAGCAGTTCTTC CASSQVPGSYNEQFF
TRBJ2-7 many TRBV20-1 NA 14 TGCAGTGCTAGAGGGCCCTCGATAATCTACGAGCAGTACTTC CSARGPSIIYEQYF
TRBJ2-1 NA TRBV6-1 NA 14 TGTGCCAGCAGCCGCCGGGACACCTACAATGAGCAGTTCTTC CASSRRDTYNEQFF
TRBJ1-5 NA TRBV5-5 NA 15 TGTGCCAGCAGCTTGTGGGGGCGAATGGATCAGCCCCAGCATTTT CASSLWGRMDQPQHF
TRBJ2-3 NA TRBV5-1 TRBD2 16 TGCGCCAGCAGCCTGGCTGGGACTATAAGCACAGATACGCAGTATTTT CASSLAGTISTDTQYF
TRBJ2-7 NA TRBV20-1 NA 14 TGCAGTGCTAGAGAAGGCAGCGTTAGCTACGAGCAGTACTTC CSAREGSVSYEQYF
TRBJ2-2 many TRBV2 NA 15 TGTGCCAGCACTAGAAGGCCAGGCGAATCCGGGGAGCTGTTTTTT CASTRRPGESGELFF
TRBJ2-7 NA TRBV6-5 NA 15 TGTGCCAGCAGCCCAGCCTATGGGGGCGGATACGAGCAGTACTTC CASSPAYGGGYEQYF
TRBJ2-5 NA TRBV20-1 NA 17 TGCAGTGCTAGGTTGAGCCCGGGACAAAGGGGGAAAGAGACCCAGTACTTC CSARLSPGQRGKETQYF
TRBJ2-7 few TRBV6-5 NA 14 TGTGCCAGCAGTCCAGACAGGTCCGTAGGAGAGCAGTACTTC CASSPDRSVGEQYF
TRBJ2-4 NA TRBV20-1 NA 14 TGCAGTGCTAGAGGGGAGACAGCCAAAAACATTCAGTACTTC CSARGETAKNIQYF
TRBJ1-5 NA TRBV20-1 NA 12 TGCAGTGCCTCAAGCGCGAATCAGCCCCAGCATTTT CSASSANQPQHF
TRBJ2-7 many TRBV12-3/TRBV12-4 NA 14 TGTGCCAGCAGTGCTACGACGGGACCCTACGAGCAGTACTTC CASSATTGPYEQYF
TRBJ2-2 many TRBV29-1 NA 15 TGCAGCGTTGAAGATCCCAGTAAGGTCGCCGGGGAGCTGTTTTTT CSVEDPSKVAGELFF
TRBJ2-3 many TRBV4-1 TRBD2 19 TGCGCCAGCAGCCAAGATTCGTCGGCTAGCGGGGGGATATCGGATACGCAGTATTTT CASSQDSSASGGISDTQYF
TRBJ2-3 NA TRBV23-1 NA 14 TGCGCCAGCAGTAGGCCGCATACCACAGATACGCAGTATTTT CASSRPHTTDTQYF
TRBJ1-1 many TRBV3-1 TRBD1 13 TGTGCCAGCAGCCTCGGACAGGGAAGGGGCGCTTTCTTT CASSLGQGRGAFF
TRBJ1-4 many TRBV10-3 NA 12 TGTGCCATCAGCCCAGGAGGGGAAAAACTGTTTTTT CAISPGGEKLFF
TRBJ2-3 many TRBV24-1 TRBD1 18 TGTGCCACCAGTGATGCGACACCGCCGGGACAGCGCACAGATACGCAGTATTTT CATSDATPPGQRTDTQYF
TRBJ1-6 few TRBV12-2 NA 21 TGTGCAAGTCGCTTAGTAAGCATGGTGCCAGGGGGCAAAGGATTGAATTCACCCCTCCACTTT CASRLVSMVPGGKGLNSPLHF
TRBJ2-1 many TRBV7-9 NA 13 TGTGCCAGCAGCTTAGCCGTACAGGGTGAGCAGTTCTTC CASSLAVQGEQFF
TRBJ2-3 NA TRBV10-3 TRBD1 17 TGTGCCATCAGTGAGAGCCCGGGACAGGGGGACACAGATACGCAGTATTTT CAISESPGQGDTDTQYF
TRBJ2-1 few TRBV27 NA 13 TGTGCCAGCAGTTTCGGGCCACACAATGAGCAGTTCTTC CASSFGPHNEQFF
TRBJ1-5 few TRBV20-1 NA 15 TGCAGTGCTAGAGTTTTTGCAGGAAACAATCAGCCCCAGCATTTT CSARVFAGNNQPQHF
TRBJ2-3 NA TRBV24-1 TRBD1 15 TGTGCCACCAGTGACCAAAAAACAGGGGAAGATACGCAGTATTTT CATSDQKTGEDTQYF
TRBJ2-1 NA TRBV5-4 NA 15 TGTGCCAGCAGCTTGGACCGAGCTCCCGGGAATGAGCAGTTCTTC CASSLDRAPGNEQFF
TRBJ2-3 few TRBV6-5 TRBD2 16 TGTGCCAGCAGTTCCAGGCTAGCGGGGATCACAGATACGCAGTATTTT CASSSRLAGITDTQYF
TRBJ2-5 many TRBV20-1 NA 12 TGCAGCGATCAGGGACCCCAAGAGACCCAGTACTTC CSDQGPQETQYF
TRBJ1-5 NA TRBV6-1 NA 13 TGTGCCAGCAGTCCAGGAGGGTTTAGGCCCCAGCATTTT CASSPGGFRPQHF
TRBJ2-7 few TRBV29-1 TRBD1 14 TGCAGCGTCGAGACAGGGGGGAACTCCTACGAGCAGTACTTC CSVETGGNSYEQYF
TRBJ2-2 few TRBV7-2 TRBD2 16 TGTGCCAGCAGCTTAGACGCCGGGGGGGCTTCGGGGGAGCTGTTTTTT CASSLDAGGASGELFF
TRBJ2-2 NA TRBV20-1 NA 14 TGCAGTGCTAGTTTCGGGGCCCACACCGGGGAGCTGTTTTTT CSASFGAHTGELFF
TRBJ1-1 few TRBV12-3/TRBV12-4 NA 12 TGTGCCAGCAGTTCCCCTGACACTGAAGCTTTCTTT CASSSPDTEAFF
TRBJ2-6 NA TRBV10-3 NA 15 TGTGCCATCAGTGAACGGGGTACTGGGGCCAACGTCCTGACTTTC CAISERGTGANVLTF
TRBJ2-5 few TRBV20-1 NA 12 TGCAGTGCTAGACGGCACCAAGAGACCCAGTACTTC CSARRHQETQYF
TRBJ1-1 NA TRBV29-1 NA 15 TGCAGCGCTGGAATGGACAGCCTATCCGACACTGAAGCTTTCTTT CSAGMDSLSDTEAFF
TRBJ1-2 many TRBV12-3/TRBV12-4 NA 13 TGTGCCAGCAGTCCCGGGACGCCTTATGGCTACACCTTC CASSPGTPYGYTF
TRBJ2-2 many TRBV29-1 NA 12 TGCAGCGTTCAGCCTTGGGGCGGGGAGCTGTTTTTT CSVQPWGGELFF
TRBJ1-4 many TRBV5-8 NA 16 TGTGCCAGCAGCTTGTCGGGCGGGACACAGAACGAAAAACTGTTTTTT CASSLSGGTQNEKLFF
TRBJ2-6 NA TRBV6-1 NA 16 TGTGCCAGCAGATTGACCGGGAGCTCTGGGGCCAACGTCCTGACTTTC CASRLTGSSGANVLTF
TRBJ2-1 many TRBV29-1 TRBD1 14 TGCAGCGTTGTGCAGGACAGGGGGCGGAATGAGCAGTTCTTC CSVVQDRGRNEQFF
TRBJ2-3 NA TRBV15 NA 13 TGTGCCACCAGCCGGGACATATCAGATACGCAGTATTTT CATSRDISDTQYF
TRBJ1-2 many TRBV20-1 NA 13 TGCAGTGCCCGGGATTACAGGAACAGGGGCTACACCTTC CSARDYRNRGYTF
TRBJ2-1 NA TRBV7-9 NA 17 TGTGCCAGCAGCTCCCCGCGGCAGCGGCGGGCCGTAGGGGAGCAGTTCTTC CASSSPRQRRAVGEQFF
TRBJ1-1 NA TRBV20-1 NA 14 TGCAGTGCTAGAGCGGGGGGCATGAACACTGAAGCTTTCTTT CSARAGGMNTEAFF
TRBJ2-3 NA TRBV10-3 TRBD1 17 TGTGCCATCAGGCAAAATCCGGGACAGGGGGCATCAGATACGCAGTATTTT CAIRQNPGQGASDTQYF
TRBJ2-7 many TRBV20-1 TRBD1 14 TGCAGTGCTAGACACGGACAGGGGGCCTACGAGCAGTACTTC CSARHGQGAYEQYF
TRBJ1-1 many TRBV29-1 TRBD1 14 TGCAGCGTCCTTAGACAGGGGGTCGGCACTGAAGCTTTCTTT CSVLRQGVGTEAFF
TRBJ2-3 NA TRBV6-1 TRBD1 13 TGTGCCAGCAGCCGATTAGGGACAGACACGCAGTATTTT CASSRLGTDTQYF
TRBJ2-5 NA TRBV6-1 NA 13 TGTGCCAGCAGCTCTTGGGCCCAAGAGACCCAGTACTTC CASSSWAQETQYF